This T cell receptor beta chain is from a study of blood T cell repertoires in COVID-19. There are 15 residues in the CDR3. After removal of 4 bases from V and 4 bases from J, the junction contained 6 bases not matched to a gene. Germline V gene data show CDR1 as MGHRA and CDR2 as YSYEKL. Produced via immunoSEQ multiplex PCR; TCRdb's table is partial and in-frame only. The sample contains 210,000 or so clones, roughly four fifths of which appear only once. Sequencing used PBMCs or T cells enriched from blood (not recorded which). The V gene is TRBV4-1, the J gene TRBJ2-2; 7 nucleotides align to TRBD1. This TCR derives from a man aged 55 to 70 who had recovered from COVID-19. The CDR3 DNA reads TGCGCCAGCAGCCGCGACAGGGTGGGCACCGGGGAGCTGTTTTTT. Translated: CASSRDRVGTGELFF.